The 30 T cell receptor beta chains below come from one sample, sequenced in a study of tumor-infiltrating lymphocytes in primary liver carcinoma. Joint extraction of RNA and DNA used roughly 17-32 mg of bulk tissue that was unsorted. cDNA specific to TCR beta was made from approximately 0.55 ug of total RNA, with a constant-region primer employed for priming. It was through three nested multiplex PCR rounds of slightly modified ARM-PCR that TCR beta libraries arose. TRBV1-TRBV30 forward and Cbeta reverse primers drove the first two roughly 11-cycle rounds. TCRdb re-analysed the multiplex PCR reads in MiXCR, keeping a single row per CDR3 protein. The sample lists around 88,000 distinct CDR3 sequences, just under 70% occurring once. The material sequenced was tumor-adjacent normal liver tissue. Receptors originate from a man aged 40-55 years with primary liver carcinoma and hepatitis B virus infection.

Remarks on this clonotype: At one boundary the junction diverges from the germline segment, which might be a read error. The chain links TRBV5-6 to TRBJ2-7; 9 bases agree with TRBD2. This CDR3 has 16 residues. Germline values: CDR1 SGHDT, CDR2 YYEEEE. The CDR3 loop reads CASSLLAGPITYEQYF. In DNA form, the CDR3 reads TGTGCTAGCAGCTTACTAGCGGGTCCAATCACCTACGAGCAGTACTTC.

About this clonotype itself: A much bigger clone sits one base away, suggesting this may be a read error. V gene TRBV6-1 combines with J gene TRBJ1-5; the D gene is possibly TRBD1 (6 bases). Germline-derived CDR1 and CDR2 are MNHNS and SASEGT. This CDR3 is built from 14 residues. This CDR3 reads CACGTGFSNQPRHF. The CDR3 nucleotides read TGTGCCTGCGGCACAGGGTTTTCCAATCAGCCCCGGCATTTT.

A note on this clonotype: The junction does not match germline at one end; this may be a read error. This chain joins TRBV7-9 and TRBJ2-7; no firm D call. CDR1 and CDR2 (germline): SEHNR, FQNEAQ (reference sequence). The CDR3 spans 14 residues. This CDR3 is CVSSLSSGPYEQYF. The CDR3 DNA reads as TGTGTCAGCAGCTTGTCCTCAGGTCCCTACGAGCAGTACTTC.

This clonotype was seen more than once but under ten times. The V and J genes are TRBV5-1 and TRBJ2-2; D gene uncertain. V lost 0 bases to trimming and J lost 1 base, with 10 bases between them. CDR3 length equals 16 residues. The germline V gene has CDR1 SGHRS and CDR2 YFSETQ. CDR3 DNA: TGCGCCAGCAGCTTGGCCGGAAGGATGAACACCGGGGAGCTGTTTTTT. This translates into CASSLAGRMNTGELFF.

In regard to this clonotype: An end of the junction differs from the germline gene, which may be a read error. The chain links TRBV29-1 to TRBJ2-7, with 15 bases identical to TRBD2. Germline values: CDR1 SQVTM, CDR2 ANQGSEA. The CDR3 loop spans 16 amino acids. This CDR3 reads CSAPGTSGRHSFEQYF. CDR3 bases: TGCAGCGCCCCGGGGACTAGCGGGAGGCACTCCTTCGAGCAGTACTTT.

This clonotype occurred many times. This chain uses TRBV29-1 with TRBJ2-3; the D is unclear. The CDR3 is 12 residues long. The germline V gene encodes CDR1 SQVTM and CDR2 ANQGSEA. V shed 3 bases and J shed 1 base, with 5 bases lying between them. CDR3 sequence (DNA): TGCAGCGTTGATCAGGGCACAGATACGCAGTATTTT. Translating gives CSVDQGTDTQYF.

A note on this clonotype: This is likely a read error, given that the CDR3 carries no conserved phenylalanine or tryptophan at its end. The rearrangement uses TRBV5-1 and TRBJ2-5; D is possibly TRBD1 (6 bases). CDR1 is SGHRS and CDR2 is YFSETQ in the germline V gene. V was cut by 4 bases and J by 5 bases, with 12 bases left in between. The CDR3 runs to 13 residues. The DNA of the CDR3 is TGCGCCAGCAGCCCTCAGGGGATGGAGACCCAGTACATC. Translated: CASSPQGMETQYI.

The chain recombines TRBV28 with TRBJ2-2; 11 bases match TRBD2. This CDR3 is 16 amino acids long. V lost 0 bases, J lost 3 bases, and 0 bases stayed unmatched. The germline CDR1 and CDR2 sequences are MDHEN and SYDVKM. The CDR3 nucleotides read TGTGCCAGCAGTTTATGGACTAGCGGGGACACCGGGGAGCTGTTTTTT. It codes for CASSLWTSGDTGELFF.

Comments on this clonotype: Its ends do not fully match the called genes, so a read error is possible. V is TRBV29-1 and J is TRBJ1-5; 7 bases are a match to TRBD1. Germline loops: CDR1 SQVTM, CDR2 ANQGSEA. The CDR3 has 13 residues. CDR3 amino acids: CGVTQGPDQLQHF. The CDR3 bases are TGCGGCGTTACACAGGGGCCGGATCAGCTCCAGCATTTT.

About this clonotype: One end of the junction fails to match germline, which may point to a read error. V is TRBV13 and J is TRBJ2-1, with TRBD2 as a possible D gene (6 bases). Germline V gene lookup returns CDR1 PRHDT and CDR2 FYEKMQ (reference sequence). The CDR3 is 11 residues long. In DNA form, the CDR3 reads TGTGTCAGCAGCCTCCGGGGGGAGCAGTTCTTC. It translates to CVSSLRGEQFF.

The rearrangement links TRBV11-2 to TRBJ2-5; possible D gene TRBD2, 5 bases. V lost 10 bases to trimming and J lost 8 bases, with 23 bases between them. In germline, CDR1 is SGHAT, CDR2 FQNNGV. The CDR3 runs 14 residues. The CDR3 loop reads CANQVPGSPGTQYF. In DNA form, the CDR3 reads TGTGCCAACCAAGTCCCGGGGAGCCCCGGAACCCAGTACTTC. The full variable domain, in which reference TRBV11-2 and TRBJ2-5 provide the parts outside the CDR3, is EAGVAQSPRYKIIEKRQSVAFWCNPISGHATLYWYQQILGQGPKLLIQFQNNGVVDDSQLPKDRFSAERLKGVDSTLKIQPAKLEDSAVYLCANQVPGSPGTQYFGPGTRLLVL.

This clonotype was seen a handful of times. A much larger clone is a single base away; this may be a read error. The chain joins TRBV6-1 to TRBJ2-2; TRBD1 matches 7 bases. Germline V gene data show CDR1 as MNHNS and CDR2 as SASEGT. The CDR3 covers 13 residues. In nucleotides, the CDR3 is TGTGCCACCGGGACAGCGAACACCGGGGAGCTGTCTTTT. Protein product: CATGTANTGELSF.

This clonotype has a count of ten or more. This chain uses TRBV6-2 or TRBV6-3 with TRBJ2-1; D perhaps matches TRBD2 (5 bases). The CDR3 loop spans 15 amino acids. Germline CDR1 and CDR2: MNHEY and SVGEGT. V was trimmed by 9 bases and J by 6 bases, leaving 21 bases between them. CDR3 nucleotide sequence: TGTGCCAGTTCCTTTGAGCCTCCGGGGTTCAATGAGCAGTTCTTC. Translating gives CASSFEPPGFNEQFF.

In this sample, this clonotype turned up many times. The chain has TRBV6-2 or TRBV6-3 and TRBJ2-4, with D perhaps TRBD2 (6 bases). CDR3 length: 18 residues. V was clipped by 3 bases and J by 1 base, with 19 bases between them. CDR1 and CDR2 (germline): MNHEY, SVGEGT. The CDR3 loop is CASSYGTWRPGAKNIQYF. CDR3 bases: TGTGCCAGCAGTTATGGGACTTGGCGGCCCGGCGCCAAAAACATTCAGTACTTC.

This clonotype was seen more than once but under ten times. The junction does not match germline at one end; this may be a read error. The rearrangement links TRBV10-3 to TRBJ2-5; 9 nucleotides line up with TRBD1. This CDR3 spans 14 amino acids. Germline loops: CDR1 ENHRY, CDR2 SYGVKD. DNA of the CDR3: TGTGACATCGAGGGACAGGGACCCCAAGAGACCCAGTACTTC. Its protein is CDIEGQGPQETQYF.

A word on this clonotype: A read error may explain this, as a much larger clone is one base away. The chain recombines TRBV6-7 with TRBJ2-1; a possible D gene is TRBD2 (6 bases). TRBV6-7 is an open reading frame whose function is uncertain. V was clipped by 6 bases and J by 0 bases, with 12 bases between them. This CDR3 has 15 residues. The CDR3 nucleotides are TGTGCCAGCAGGAGGACTATAAGCTCCTACAATGAGCAGTTCTTC. Amino acids: CASRRTISSYNEQFF.

Concerning this clonotype itself: A read error may produce the germline difference seen at one junction end. The V and J genes are TRBV29-1 and TRBJ2-1; D is ambiguous. This CDR3 is built from 12 residues. Germline loops: CDR1 SQVTM, CDR2 ANQGSEA. CDR3 sequence: CSVVALDNEQFF. The CDR3 nucleotides read TGCAGCGTTGTAGCTCTCGACAACGAGCAGTTCTTC.

This clonotype has a count of ten or more. J is TRBJ2-1 and V is TRBV12-3 or TRBV12-4, with TRBD2 matching over 11 bases. The CDR3 is 15 residues long. Losses at the gene ends were 7 bases for V and 6 bases for J; bases not matched to a gene: 8. The CDR3 sequence is CASTPGTSGPNEQFF. The DNA for the CDR3 is TGTGCCAGCACCCCCGGGACTAGCGGCCCCAATGAGCAGTTCTTC.

Comments on this clonotype: A junction end diverges from the germline sequence, so it may reflect a read error. The CDR3 DNA reads as TGTGCCAGCAGCTTAGGCTGGGCTAGGGACTACAATGAGCAATTCTTC. Translating gives CASSLGWARDYNEQFF. The rearrangement links TRBV11-2 to TRBJ2-1; 7 bases are a match to TRBD2. Germline CDR1 and CDR2: SGHAT and FQNNGV. The CDR3 extends over 16 amino acids.

A note on this clonotype: Its ends do not fully match the called genes, so a read error is possible. DNA of the CDR3: TGTACCAGCAGCTATCGTCCGGGACAGGGGCGGTGGGACTTC. Translation: CTSSYRPGQGRWDF. The V and J genes are TRBV11-3 and TRBJ2-7; 10 positions match TRBD1. The CDR3 length is 14 residues. Germline V gives CDR1 SGHNT, CDR2 YENEEA. The whole variable domain, filled in from reference TRBV11-3 and TRBJ2-7, reads EAGVVQSPRYKIIEKKQPVAFWCNPISGHNTLYWYLQNLGQGPELLIRYENEEAVDDSQLPKDRFSAERLKGVDSTLKIQPAELGDSAVYLCTSSYRPGQGRWDFGPGTRLTVT.

As for this clonotype: At one end the junction does not follow the germline gene, possibly because of a read error. CDR3: CASKHTSGIYEHYF. The CDR3 nucleotides are TGTGCCAGCAAGCATACTAGCGGGATCTACGAGCACTACTTC. The chain joins TRBV6-2 or TRBV6-3 to TRBJ2-7, with 10 bases aligning to TRBD2. This CDR3 spans 14 amino acids. In germline, CDR1 is MNHEY, CDR2 SVGEGT.

This clonotype was detected only a few times. This rearrangement joins TRBV19 to TRBJ1-1, with 7 bases fitting TRBD1. V lost 7 bases, J lost 0 bases, and 5 bases stayed unmatched. From germline, CDR1 is LNHDA and CDR2 SQIVND (reference sequence). The CDR3 covers 14 residues. CDR3 residues: CASKRDSLNTEAFF. The CDR3 DNA reads TGTGCCAGTAAGCGGGACAGTTTGAACACTGAAGCTTTCTTT.

Remarks on this clonotype: As the CDR3 is not closed by the conserved phenylalanine or tryptophan, this likely results from a read error. The V call is TRBV6-5, the J call TRBJ1-5; 10 bases match TRBD1. This CDR3 region has 14 residues. Germline V gene lookup returns CDR1 MNHEY and CDR2 SVGAGI. The CDR3 here is CASRTGGFDHPQHI. In DNA form, the CDR3 reads TGTGCCAGCAGGACAGGGGGCTTTGATCATCCCCAGCATATT.

This clonotype has only a few counts. A much larger clone sits a single nucleotide away, making a read error possible. The chain carries TRBV6-5 and TRBJ1-1; possibly TRBD1 for D (5 bases). The CDR3 loop spans 14 amino acids. Germline loops: CDR1 MNHEY, CDR2 SVGAGI. CDR3 region: CAGSYGGTNTEAFF. In nucleotides, the CDR3 is TGTGCCGGCAGTTACGGGGGTACAAACACTGAAGCTTTCTTT.

The V and J genes are TRBV28 and TRBJ2-7; 11 bases are shared with TRBD2. This CDR3 is 16 amino acids long. Losses at the gene ends were 4 bases for V and 2 bases for J; bases not matched to a gene: 7. Germline V CDR1 and CDR2: MDHEN, SYDVKM. The CDR3 protein is CASSSFSGRAPYEQYF. The CDR3 DNA reads as TGTGCCAGCAGTTCATTTAGCGGGAGGGCCCCCTACGAGCAGTACTTC.

For this clonotype: A much larger clone differs by one base, so this may be a read error. The chain links TRBV14 to TRBJ2-3; D remains ambiguous. The CDR3 loop spans 13 amino acids. Germline assignment: CDR1 SGHDN and CDR2 FVKESK. CDR3 DNA: TGTGCCAGCAGCCAAGATCGCACAGATATGCAGTATTTT. Translated, it gives CASSQDRTDMQYF.

The J gene is TRBJ2-3, the V gene TRBV20-1; 10 bases align to TRBD2. V lost 1 base, J lost 5 bases, and 9 bases stayed unmatched. The CDR3 extends over 16 amino acids. Germline CDR1 and CDR2: DFQATT and SNEGSKA (reference sequence). The CDR3 DNA is TGCAGTGCTAGAGTAGGAGCGGGAGGGCAAGTAGATACGCAGTATTTT. Translation gives CSARVGAGGQVDTQYF.

A word on this clonotype: Relative to the germline gene, one junction end is altered; a read error may explain this. For the CDR3, the DNA is TGTGGCAGCAACAGGGGCATGAACACTGAAGCTTTCTTT. Translated: CGSNRGMNTEAFF. The chain recombines TRBV6-6 with TRBJ1-1, with 7 bases matching TRBD1. Germline V gene data show CDR1 as MNHNY and CDR2 as SVGAGI (reference sequence). This CDR3 is 13 amino acids long.

The chain joins TRBV20-1 to TRBJ2-1, with D perhaps given as TRBD1 or TRBD2 (5 bases each). CDR3 size: 16 residues. V lost 5 bases, J lost 2 bases, and 19 bases lay in between. Germline V CDR1 and CDR2: DFQATT, SNEGSKA (reference sequence). DNA for the CDR3: TGCAGTGCTCAACCTCGGGGCCTGGGCCCCTACAATGAGCAGTTCTTC. The encoded protein is CSAQPRGLGPYNEQFF.

This clonotype occurred many times. The J gene is TRBJ2-1, the V gene TRBV28; tentative D call: TRBD2 (5 bases). The V end was cut by 1 base, the J end by 14 bases, with 12 bases between. Per germline, CDR1 MDHEN and CDR2 SYDVKM. The CDR3 extends over 12 amino acids. The CDR3 here is CASSLSGSEKFF. CDR3 bases: TGTGCCAGCAGTTTATCGGGGTCAGAGAAGTTCTTC. The entire variable domain, with the rest obtained from reference TRBV28 and TRBJ2-1, is as follows: DVKVTQSSRYLVKRTGEKVFLECVQDMDHENMFWYRQDPGLGLRLIYFSYDVKMKEKGDIPEGYSVSREKKERFSLILESASTNQTSMYLCASSLSGSEKFFGPGTRLTVL.